This T cell receptor beta chain is drawn from a study of long-term antiretroviral therapy in people with HIV. General observations from the study: Records did not include ART adherence, viral resistance or therapy changes.

Concerning this clone: The antigen is undetermined.

V gave up 1 base and J gave up 3 bases, with 12 bases separating them. The germline V gene has CDR1 SGHVS and CDR2 FNYEAQ. The CDR3 spans 15 residues. DNA was extracted from about 1-10 million thawed cryopreserved PBMC. At the survey level, the v3.0 immunoSEQ assay was run. Using immunoSEQ multiplex PCR, the repertoire was profiled, and TCRdb retains in-frame clones only, with some absent. This sample has some 28,000 clones, with roughly 94% found just once. The V call is TRBV7-6, the J call TRBJ1-1; D uncertain. The specimen comprised unsorted PBMCs, sampled 5.3 years after starting antiretroviral therapy. The TCR was taken from a man aged 50 to 60 with HIV. For the CDR3, the DNA is TGTGCCAGCAGCTTAGGCGGACGCTGGGACACTGAAGCTTTCTTT. It specifies CASSLGGRWDTEAFF. Full variable domain (missing parts from reference TRBV7-6 and TRBJ1-1): GAGVSQSPRYKVTKRGQDVALRCDPISGHVSLYWYRQALGQGPEFLTYFNYEAQQDKSGLPNDRFSAERPEGSISTLTIQRTEQRDSAMYRCASSLGGRWDTEAFFGQGTRLTVV.